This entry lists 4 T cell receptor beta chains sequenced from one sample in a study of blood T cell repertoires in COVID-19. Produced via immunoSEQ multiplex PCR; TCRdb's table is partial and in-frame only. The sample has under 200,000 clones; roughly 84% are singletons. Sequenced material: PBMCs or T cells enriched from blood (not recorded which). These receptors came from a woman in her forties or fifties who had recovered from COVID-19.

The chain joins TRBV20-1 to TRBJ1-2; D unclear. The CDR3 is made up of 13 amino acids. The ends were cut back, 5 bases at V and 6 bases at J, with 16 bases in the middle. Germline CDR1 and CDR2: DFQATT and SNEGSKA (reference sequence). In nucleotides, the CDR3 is TGCAGTGCTCGTGTCCGACTAAGTGATGGCTACACCTTC. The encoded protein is CSARVRLSDGYTF.

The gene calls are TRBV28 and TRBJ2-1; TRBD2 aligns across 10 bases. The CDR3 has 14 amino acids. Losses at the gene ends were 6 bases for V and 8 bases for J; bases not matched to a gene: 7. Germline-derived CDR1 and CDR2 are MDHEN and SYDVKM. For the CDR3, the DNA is TGTGCCAGCAGGAAAGCGGGAGGGGTCTATGAGCAGTTCTTC. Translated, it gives CASRKAGGVYEQFF.

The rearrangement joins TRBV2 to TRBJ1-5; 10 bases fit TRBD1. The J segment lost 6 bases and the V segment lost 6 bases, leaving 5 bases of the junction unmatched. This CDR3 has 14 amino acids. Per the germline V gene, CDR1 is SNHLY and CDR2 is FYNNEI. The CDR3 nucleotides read TGTGCCAGCAGCCCGGGACAGGGGATTCAGCCCCAGCATTTT. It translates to CASSPGQGIQPQHF.

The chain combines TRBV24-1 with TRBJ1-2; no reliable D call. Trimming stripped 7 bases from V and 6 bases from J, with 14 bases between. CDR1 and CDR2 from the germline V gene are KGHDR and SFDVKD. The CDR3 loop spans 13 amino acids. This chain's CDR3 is CATSNLGADGYTF. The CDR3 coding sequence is TGTGCCACCAGCAACCTAGGTGCGGATGGCTACACCTTC.